These T cell receptor beta chains were read from a single sample in a study of blood T cell repertoires in COVID-19. Some clones are missing from TCRdb's copy, which holds only in-frame ones; the method was immunoSEQ multiplex PCR. The sample holds under 55,000 clones, approximately 86% seen once. Sequencing was carried out using peripheral blood. The receptor set was obtained from a man aged 40-50 years with active COVID-19. Both conserved end residues are part of each CDR3. A D gene is named only where the DNA matches it firmly. The listing skips clone size in some rows; elsewhere it reads once, few, many or a size class.

j_gene: TRBJ2-3
v_gene: TRBV28
d_gene: TRBD2
abundance: .
CDR3nt: TGTGCCAGCAGTTTGATGCGGGGGGGCACAGATACGCAGTATTTT
CDR3aa: CASSLMRGGTDTQYF

j_gene: TRBJ2-3
v_gene: TRBV28
d_gene: .
abundance: many
CDR3nt: TGTGCCAGCAGTTTAGCGGGCGTAAGCACAGATACGCAGTATTTT
CDR3aa: CASSLAGVSTDTQYF

j_gene: TRBJ2-5
v_gene: TRBV5-1
d_gene: TRBD2
abundance: .
CDR3nt: TGCGCCAGCAGCTTGGCTCCTAGCGGGAGCCAAGAGACCCAGTACTTC
CDR3aa: CASSLAPSGSQETQYF

j_gene: TRBJ1-4
v_gene: TRBV5-5
d_gene: TRBD1
abundance: once
CDR3nt: TGTGCCAGCAGCTTATTTCATAGGAGACAGGGTTATGAAAAACTGTTTTTT
CDR3aa: CASSLFHRRQGYEKLFF

j_gene: TRBJ2-2
v_gene: TRBV30
d_gene: .
abundance: .
CDR3nt: TGTGCCTGGAGTGGAGACTTTAGAAACACCGGGGAGCTGTTTTTT
CDR3aa: CAWSGDFRNTGELFF

j_gene: TRBJ2-3
v_gene: TRBV24-1
d_gene: TRBD1
abundance: .
CDR3nt: TGTGCCACCAGTGATCCGGGACAGGGTGGATCAAATACGCAGTATTTT
CDR3aa: CATSDPGQGGSNTQYF

j_gene: TRBJ2-1
v_gene: TRBV11-2
d_gene: .
abundance: .
CDR3nt: TGTGCCAGCAGCTCCCAGGGCGTTGTCTCCTACAATGAGCAGTTCTTC
CDR3aa: CASSSQGVVSYNEQFF

j_gene: TRBJ1-1
v_gene: TRBV9
d_gene: .
abundance: .
CDR3nt: TGTGCCAGCAGCGCCATTAACGGGTGGACTGAAGCTTTCTTT
CDR3aa: CASSAINGWTEAFF

j_gene: TRBJ2-7
v_gene: TRBV27
d_gene: .
abundance: once
CDR3nt: TGTGCCAGCAGTTTTTACACCGGGGACACCTACGAGCAGTACTTC
CDR3aa: CASSFYTGDTYEQYF

j_gene: TRBJ1-1
v_gene: TRBV30
d_gene: TRBD1
abundance: .
CDR3nt: TGTGCCTGGAGTGCCTATTCATCCCACAGGGGGTGGGACACTGAAGCTTTCTTT
CDR3aa: CAWSAYSSHRGWDTEAFF

j_gene: TRBJ1-2
v_gene: TRBV19
d_gene: .
abundance: .
CDR3nt: TGTGCCAGTAGTCAAGACCCAGGGGTTGGCTACACCTTC
CDR3aa: CASSQDPGVGYTF

j_gene: TRBJ2-1
v_gene: TRBV3-1/TRBV3-2
d_gene: TRBD2
abundance: .
CDR3nt: TGTGCCAGCAGCCACTTAGCGGGAGGTCCGGAGCAGTTCTTC
CDR3aa: CASSHLAGGPEQFF

j_gene: TRBJ1-1
v_gene: TRBV3-1/TRBV3-2
d_gene: .
abundance: medium-sized
CDR3nt: TGTGCCAGCGGGGGAGGGACGGACACTGAAGCTTTCTTT
CDR3aa: CASGGGTDTEAFF

j_gene: TRBJ2-7
v_gene: TRBV27
d_gene: .
abundance: .
CDR3nt: TGTGCCAGCAGTGCCCGGGACACCAGCTCCTACGAGCAGTACTTC
CDR3aa: CASSARDTSSYEQYF

j_gene: TRBJ2-5
v_gene: TRBV27
d_gene: TRBD1
abundance: .
CDR3nt: TGTGCCAGCACGGGACAGGGGATAGGGGAGACCCAGTACTTC
CDR3aa: CASTGQGIGETQYF

j_gene: TRBJ2-3
v_gene: TRBV9
d_gene: TRBD2
abundance: .
CDR3nt: TGTGCCAGCACGAGCCCGGGACTAGCGGGAGGAGAGGATACGCAGTATTTT
CDR3aa: CASTSPGLAGGEDTQYF

j_gene: TRBJ2-5
v_gene: TRBV3-1/TRBV3-2
d_gene: TRBD2
abundance: .
CDR3nt: TGTGCCAGCAGCCACCGACTAGCGGGCGTCCAAGAGACCCAGTACTTC
CDR3aa: CASSHRLAGVQETQYF

j_gene: TRBJ2-7
v_gene: TRBV18
d_gene: TRBD1
abundance: .
CDR3nt: TGTGCCAGCTCACCACAACAGGGGGGTGCCTACGAGCAGTACTTC
CDR3aa: CASSPQQGGAYEQYF

j_gene: TRBJ1-1
v_gene: TRBV11-2
d_gene: .
abundance: few
CDR3nt: TGTGCCAGCAGCTTAGTCCCTCACGGGGAAATGAACACTGAAGCTTTCTTT
CDR3aa: CASSLVPHGEMNTEAFF

j_gene: TRBJ1-4
v_gene: TRBV13
d_gene: .
abundance: .
CDR3nt: TGTGCCAGCAGCCCCACACCCGGTGGTGGGGAAACGGGAGAAAAACTGTTTTTT
CDR3aa: CASSPTPGGGETGEKLFF

j_gene: TRBJ1-2
v_gene: TRBV2
d_gene: .
abundance: .
CDR3nt: TGTGCCAGCGCCGACTGGGGGGACTATGGCTACACCTTC
CDR3aa: CASADWGDYGYTF

j_gene: TRBJ1-1
v_gene: TRBV28
d_gene: TRBD1
abundance: .
CDR3nt: TGTGCCAGCAGTTGGGACAGGGGTAAGAGGGAAGCTTTCTTT
CDR3aa: CASSWDRGKREAFF

j_gene: TRBJ1-5
v_gene: TRBV28
d_gene: .
abundance: .
CDR3nt: TGTGCCAGCAGTTTGGGGAGGCCCCAGCATTTT
CDR3aa: CASSLGRPQHF

j_gene: TRBJ1-2
v_gene: TRBV29-1
d_gene: TRBD1
abundance: once
CDR3nt: TGCAGCGTTGTCCGGCAGGGGGCGGGAACCTTC
CDR3aa: CSVVRQGAGTF

j_gene: TRBJ2-7
v_gene: TRBV20-1
d_gene: .
abundance: .
CDR3nt: TGCAGTGCTAGTCCCGCCCAGGGACACTACGAGCAGTACTTC
CDR3aa: CSASPAQGHYEQYF

j_gene: TRBJ1-1
v_gene: TRBV15
d_gene: .
abundance: .
CDR3nt: TGTGCCACCAGCAATATAGTGAACACTGAAGCTTTCTTT
CDR3aa: CATSNIVNTEAFF

j_gene: TRBJ2-7
v_gene: TRBV7-8
d_gene: .
abundance: few
CDR3nt: TGTGCCAGCAGCACCCGACTCCCCTACGAGCAGTACTTC
CDR3aa: CASSTRLPYEQYF

j_gene: TRBJ2-1
v_gene: TRBV6-6
d_gene: TRBD2
abundance: .
CDR3nt: TGTGCCAGCAGTTACTCGAGCGGGAGAAGGTACAATGAGCAGTTCTTC
CDR3aa: CASSYSSGRRYNEQFF

j_gene: TRBJ2-7
v_gene: TRBV5-1
d_gene: TRBD2
abundance: once
CDR3nt: TGCGCCAGCAGCCCGACGGGAGCGGGAGGGCCCTCCTACGAGCAGTACTTC
CDR3aa: CASSPTGAGGPSYEQYF

j_gene: TRBJ2-1
v_gene: TRBV28
d_gene: TRBD1
abundance: .
CDR3nt: TGTGCCAGCAACGACAGGGACGAAAACAATGAGCAGTTCTTC
CDR3aa: CASNDRDENNEQFF

j_gene: TRBJ2-1
v_gene: TRBV7-2
d_gene: TRBD1
abundance: .
CDR3nt: TGTGCCAGCAGCTTAGACGGGCAGGGGGCCTACAATGAGCAGTTCTTC
CDR3aa: CASSLDGQGAYNEQFF

j_gene: TRBJ2-3
v_gene: TRBV10-3
d_gene: TRBD1
abundance: .
CDR3nt: TGTGCCATCAGTGGGACAGGGGCGACTAGCACAGATACGCAGTATTTT
CDR3aa: CAISGTGATSTDTQYF

j_gene: TRBJ2-6
v_gene: TRBV4-1
d_gene: TRBD1
abundance: .
CDR3nt: TGCGCCAGCAGCGTCCGGACAGGGGTCGGGGCCAACGTCCTGACTTTC
CDR3aa: CASSVRTGVGANVLTF

j_gene: TRBJ2-7
v_gene: TRBV2
d_gene: TRBD1
abundance: .
CDR3nt: TGTGCCAGCATCGTGCAGGGGGCCCACGAGCAGTACTTC
CDR3aa: CASIVQGAHEQYF

j_gene: TRBJ2-5
v_gene: TRBV18
d_gene: .
abundance: .
CDR3nt: TGTGCCAGCTCACCACCGGGCCAGGACCAGTACTTC
CDR3aa: CASSPPGQDQYF

j_gene: TRBJ2-3
v_gene: TRBV7-3
d_gene: TRBD2
abundance: .
CDR3nt: TGTGCCAGCAGCTTAGGGGCTAGCGGGAGGGCCTATGATACGCAGTATTTT
CDR3aa: CASSLGASGRAYDTQYF

j_gene: TRBJ1-2
v_gene: TRBV18
d_gene: TRBD1
abundance: .
CDR3nt: TGTGCCAGCTCACCGACAGGGCAAGAAGGCTACACCTTC
CDR3aa: CASSPTGQEGYTF

j_gene: TRBJ1-1
v_gene: TRBV18
d_gene: .
abundance: .
CDR3nt: TGTGCCAGCTCACCGGCTGGCTGGACTGAAGCTTTCTTT
CDR3aa: CASSPAGWTEAFF

j_gene: TRBJ1-2
v_gene: TRBV18
d_gene: TRBD1
abundance: .
CDR3nt: TGTGCCAGCTCACCACAGGGGGCGGGAGGCTACACCTTC
CDR3aa: CASSPQGAGGYTF

j_gene: TRBJ2-3
v_gene: TRBV29-1
d_gene: TRBD1
abundance: .
CDR3nt: TGCAGCGTGGGGCCGGGACAGGTGGGAGATACGCAGTATTTT
CDR3aa: CSVGPGQVGDTQYF

j_gene: TRBJ1-1
v_gene: TRBV11-2
d_gene: .
abundance: .
CDR3nt: TGTGCCAGCAGCTTGGGCGCGAACACTGAAGCTTTCTTT
CDR3aa: CASSLGANTEAFF

j_gene: TRBJ1-2
v_gene: TRBV7-8
d_gene: .
abundance: once
CDR3nt: TGTGCCAGCAGCTTAGTAGGCGGACTGCTTAACTATGGCTACACCTTC
CDR3aa: CASSLVGGLLNYGYTF

j_gene: TRBJ1-1
v_gene: TRBV5-1
d_gene: .
abundance: .
CDR3nt: TGCGCCAGCAGCTTCACCCGGGGGGAAGCTTTCTTT
CDR3aa: CASSFTRGEAFF

j_gene: TRBJ2-7
v_gene: TRBV2
d_gene: .
abundance: .
CDR3nt: TGTGCCAGCAGTGCAGGGATTCGGTACGAGCAGTACTTC
CDR3aa: CASSAGIRYEQYF